The source of this T cell receptor (beta chain) is a study of CD8+CD57+ T cells in acquired aplastic anemia. Study as a whole: On average, sorted CD4+ and CD8+ cells gave approximately 3.5 ug of DNA. There were 10 million to 14 million reads, on average, for CD4+ cells from healthy donors.

Genomic DNA was employed as the template in profiling TCR beta VDJ and CDR3. TCRdb re-called the reads with MiXCR, one entry per CDR3 protein. Here the sample spans around 170,000 distinct CDR3 sequences, about half being singletons. Findings of the study overall: No significant difference in CD8+ Simpson's diversity was found between patients and controls. A set of roughly 27 CD8+ CDR3 sequences was shared between patients and controls, and these sequences appeared highly expressed in patients.

At least ten counts were recorded for this clonotype. Its antigen is unknown. Germline V CDR1 and CDR2: MNHNS, SASEGT. The CDR3 consists of 14 residues. The V and J ends lost 5 bases and 9 bases, in that order; junction bases with no gene match: 7. Sequencing was done on a sample of sorted CD4+, CD8+, or CD8+CD57+ T cells (not recorded which) from PBMCs. The rearrangement uses TRBV6-1 and TRBJ1-6; 7 bases map to TRBD1. This TCR came from a human donor in good health. The CDR3 sequence is CASSPTGRGSPLHF. In DNA, the CDR3 is TGTGCCAGCAGTCCGACAGGGAGAGGTTCACCCCTCCACTTT.